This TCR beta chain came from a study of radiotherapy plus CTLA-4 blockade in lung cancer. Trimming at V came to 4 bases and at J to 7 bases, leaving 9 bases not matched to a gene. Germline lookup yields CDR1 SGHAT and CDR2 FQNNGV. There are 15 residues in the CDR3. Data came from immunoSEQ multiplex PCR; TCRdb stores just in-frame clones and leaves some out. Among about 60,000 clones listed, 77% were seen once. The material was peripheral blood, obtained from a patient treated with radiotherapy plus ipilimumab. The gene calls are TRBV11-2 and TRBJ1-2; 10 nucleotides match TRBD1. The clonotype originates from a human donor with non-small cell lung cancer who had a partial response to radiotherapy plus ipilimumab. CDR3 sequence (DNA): TGTGCCAGCAGCTCTGGGACAGGGGAATTGAGTGGCTACACCTTC. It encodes CASSSGTGELSGYTF.